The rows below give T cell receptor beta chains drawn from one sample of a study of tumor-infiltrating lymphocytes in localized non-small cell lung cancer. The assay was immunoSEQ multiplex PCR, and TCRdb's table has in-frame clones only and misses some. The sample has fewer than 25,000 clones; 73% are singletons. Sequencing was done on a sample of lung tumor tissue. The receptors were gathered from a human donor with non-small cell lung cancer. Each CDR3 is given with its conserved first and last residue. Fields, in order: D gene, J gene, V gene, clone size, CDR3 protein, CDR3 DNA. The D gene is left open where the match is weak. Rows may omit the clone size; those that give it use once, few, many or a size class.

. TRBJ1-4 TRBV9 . CASSVGNVNEKLFF TGTGCCAGCAGCGTCGGGAATGTAAATGAAAAACTGTTTTTT
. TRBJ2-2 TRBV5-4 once CASSVGQNANTGELFF TGTGCCAGCAGCGTAGGACAGAACGCGAACACCGGGGAGCTGTTTTTT
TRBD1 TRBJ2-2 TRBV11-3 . CASSSGTDHTGELFF TGTGCCAGCAGCTCGGGGACAGATCACACCGGGGAGCTGTTTTTT
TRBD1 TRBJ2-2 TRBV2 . CASKRDRINTGELFF TGTGCCAGCAAACGGGACAGGATTAACACCGGGGAGCTGTTTTTT
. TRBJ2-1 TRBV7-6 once CASSSSGNEQFF TGTGCCAGCAGCTCCTCGGGGAATGAGCAGTTCTTC
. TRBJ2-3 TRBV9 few CASSVASGAWEDTQYF TGTGCCAGCAGCGTAGCGTCGGGGGCGTGGGAAGATACGCAGTATTTT
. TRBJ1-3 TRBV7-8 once CASSLGSYSGNTIYF TGTGCCAGCAGCTTAGGGTCCTACTCTGGAAACACCATATATTTT
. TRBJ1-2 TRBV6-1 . CASSVGGVYGYTF TGTGCCAGCAGTGTTGGAGGGGTCTATGGCTACACCTTC
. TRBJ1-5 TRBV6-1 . CASSEGFDNQPQHF TGTGCCAGCAGTGAAGGGTTCGATAATCAGCCCCAGCATTTT
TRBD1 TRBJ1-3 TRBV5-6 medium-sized CASSAPGQGVVGNTIYF TGTGCCAGCAGCGCTCCGGGACAGGGGGTAGTTGGAAACACCATATATTTT
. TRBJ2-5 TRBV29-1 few CSVDGPGVSEETQYF TGCAGCGTTGATGGGCCGGGGGTCAGTGAAGAGACCCAGTACTTC
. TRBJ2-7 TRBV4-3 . CASSQEPPHTPGQYF TGCGCCAGCAGCCAAGAGCCCCCCCATACTCCCGGGCAGTACTTC
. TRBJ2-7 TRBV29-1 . CSGGDSEHEQYF TGCAGCGGCGGGGACAGTGAGCACGAGCAGTACTTC
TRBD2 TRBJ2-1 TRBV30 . CAWSTSGYEQFF TGTGCCTGGAGCACTAGCGGTTATGAGCAGTTCTTC
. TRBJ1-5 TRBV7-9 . CASSLAGELQPQHF TGTGCCAGCAGCTTAGCAGGGGAGCTTCAGCCCCAGCATTTT
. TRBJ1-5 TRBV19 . CASTFSGLNQPQHF TGTGCCAGTACCTTTTCAGGGCTGAATCAGCCCCAGCATTTT
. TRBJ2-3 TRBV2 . CASRAYRADTQYF TGTGCCAGCAGGGCTTACAGGGCAGATACGCAGTATTTT
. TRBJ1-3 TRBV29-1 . CSVEVQAGNTIYF TGCAGCGTTGAAGTCCAAGCCGGAAACACCATATATTTT
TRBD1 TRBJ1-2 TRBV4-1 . CASSPGGQGVYGYTF TGCGCCAGCAGCCCCGGGGGACAGGGAGTCTATGGCTACACCTTC
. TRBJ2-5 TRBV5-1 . CASSWGAGETQYF TGCGCCAGCAGCTGGGGGGCAGGAGAGACCCAGTACTTC
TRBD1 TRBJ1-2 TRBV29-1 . CSVEDLTGRGRVYGYTF TGCAGCGTTGAAGATCTTACGGGCAGGGGGCGGGTCTATGGCTACACCTTC
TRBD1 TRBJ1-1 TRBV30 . CAWTHPTGKTEAFF TGTGCCTGGACCCACCCGACAGGGAAAACTGAAGCTTTCTTT
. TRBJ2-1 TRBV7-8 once CASSLDLEDEQFF TGTGCCAGCAGCTTAGACCTGGAGGATGAGCAGTTCTTC